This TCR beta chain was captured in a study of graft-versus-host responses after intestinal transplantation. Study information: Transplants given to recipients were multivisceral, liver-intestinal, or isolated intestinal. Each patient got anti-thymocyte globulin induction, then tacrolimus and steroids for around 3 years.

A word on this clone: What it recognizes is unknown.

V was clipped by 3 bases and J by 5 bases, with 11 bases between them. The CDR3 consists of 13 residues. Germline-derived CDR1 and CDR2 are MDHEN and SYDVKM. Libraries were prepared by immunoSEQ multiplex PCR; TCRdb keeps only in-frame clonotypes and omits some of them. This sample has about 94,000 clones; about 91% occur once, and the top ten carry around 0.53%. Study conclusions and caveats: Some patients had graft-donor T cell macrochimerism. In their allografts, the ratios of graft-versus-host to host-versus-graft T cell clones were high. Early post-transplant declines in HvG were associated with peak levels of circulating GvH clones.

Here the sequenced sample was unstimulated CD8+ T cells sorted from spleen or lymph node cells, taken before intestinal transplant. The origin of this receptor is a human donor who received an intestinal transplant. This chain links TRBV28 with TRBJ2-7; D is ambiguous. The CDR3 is CASSLPGTNEQYF. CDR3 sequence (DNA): TGTGCCAGCAGTTTGCCGGGTACCAACGAGCAGTACTTC.